The clone carrying this T cell receptor (beta chain) was observed a single time. What it binds is unknown. This sample stems from a study of PD-1 blockade in classical Hodgkin lymphoma. Trimming removed 6 bases at V and 0 bases at J, with 12 bases between. CDR1 and CDR2 from the germline V gene are MRHNA and SNTAGT. CDR3 length: 15 amino acids. Study-level points and caveats: Prior to therapy, complete responders displayed diversity much like that of newly diagnosed patients. What caused the repertoire differences, perhaps disease activity or prior therapy, remains undefined.

Sequencing used immunoSEQ multiplex PCR; TCRdb keeps in-frame clones, though not all of them. The sample lists about 98,000 clones; roughly 89% were seen once. Relapse was seen in all patients after autologous stem cell transplantation, and brentuximab vedotin exposure was variable. Material: peripheral blood mononuclear cells (PBMCs), obtained at baseline. The chain employs TRBV6-4 and TRBJ1-3, with D possibly TRBD1 on 5 matching bases. The sequence was obtained from a human donor with classical Hodgkin lymphoma. The CDR3 is CASRRDASSGNTIYF. CDR3 DNA: TGTGCCAGCAGGAGGGACGCAAGCTCTGGAAACACCATATATTTT.